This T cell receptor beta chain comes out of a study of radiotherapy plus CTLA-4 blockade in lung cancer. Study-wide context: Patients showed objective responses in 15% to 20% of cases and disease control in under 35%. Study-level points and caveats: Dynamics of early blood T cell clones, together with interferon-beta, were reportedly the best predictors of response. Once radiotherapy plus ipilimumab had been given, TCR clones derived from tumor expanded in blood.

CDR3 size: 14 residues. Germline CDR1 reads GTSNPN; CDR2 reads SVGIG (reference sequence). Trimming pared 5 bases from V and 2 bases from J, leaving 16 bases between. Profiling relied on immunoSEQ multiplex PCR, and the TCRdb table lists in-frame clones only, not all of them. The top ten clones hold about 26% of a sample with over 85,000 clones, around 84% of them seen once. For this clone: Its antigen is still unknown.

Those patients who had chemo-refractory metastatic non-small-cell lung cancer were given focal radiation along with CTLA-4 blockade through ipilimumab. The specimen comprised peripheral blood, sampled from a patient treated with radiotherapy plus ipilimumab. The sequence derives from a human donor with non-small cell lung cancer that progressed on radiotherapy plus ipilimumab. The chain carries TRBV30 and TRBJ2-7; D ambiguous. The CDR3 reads CAWRLSGLPYEQYF. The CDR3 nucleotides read TGTGCCTGGCGGTTGTCCGGGCTCCCCTACGAGCAGTACTTC.